One sample yielded the 11 T cell receptor beta chains listed below, sequenced in a study of shared clonotypes between healthy human individuals. Only in-frame clones appear in the TCRdb table, and some are missing; sequencing was by immunoSEQ multiplex PCR. The table includes about 960,000 clones, about 80% detected once. Sequencing was performed on memory CD4+ T cells sorted from blood. Indicated subset: CD45RA-negative fraction. Every receptor here comes from a man between 18 and 29 years old in good health.

The table lists this clone with a few counts. The chain has TRBV29-1 and TRBJ1-5; D is perhaps TRBD1 (5 bases). This CDR3 is 13 amino acids long. V was trimmed by 6 bases and J by 4 bases, leaving 13 bases between them. Per germline, CDR1 SQVTM and CDR2 ANQGSEA. CDR3 residues: CSVAGGTNQPQHF. In DNA form, the CDR3 reads TGCAGCGTGGCTGGCGGGACTAATCAGCCCCAGCATTTT.

The chain links TRBV19 to TRBJ2-6; D not resolved. V lost 3 bases and J lost 0, with 6 bases in between. There are 15 residues in the CDR3. Germline V gene sequence: CDR1 LNHDA, CDR2 SQIVND (reference sequence). For the CDR3, the DNA is TGTGCCAGTAGTATCAGGCCCTCTGGGGCCAACGTCCTGACTTTC. Encoded protein: CASSIRPSGANVLTF.

The rearrangement uses TRBV2 and TRBJ2-7, with a tentative D call TRBD1 (6 bases). The CDR3 totals 14 residues. CDR1 is SNHLY and CDR2 is FYNNEI in the germline V gene. With 5 bases removed from V and 11 bases from J, the gap between germline ends came to 22 bases. The CDR3 loop is CASSFGQQGNTKYF. The CDR3 DNA reads TGTGCCAGCAGTTTTGGCCAGCAGGGGAATACCAAGTACTTC.

J is TRBJ2-7 and V is TRBV5-1, with D hard to call. Germline CDR1 and CDR2: SGHRS and YFSETQ. With 2 bases removed from V and 4 bases from J, the gap between germline ends came to 7 bases. The CDR3 covers 12 residues. The CDR3 here is CASSLGRYEQYF. CDR3 sequence (DNA): TGCGCCAGCAGCTTAGGGCGGTACGAGCAGTACTTC. Supplemented by reference TRBV5-1 and TRBJ2-7, the full variable domain reads KAGVTQTPRYLIKTRGQQVTLSCSPISGHRSVSWYQQTPGQGLQFLFEYFSETQRNKGNFPGRFSGRQFSNSRSEMNVSTLELGDSALYLCASSLGRYEQYFGPGTRLTVT.

This clone was seen just once. V is TRBV18 and J is TRBJ1-1; D call uncertain. CDR1 is KGHSH, CDR2 LQKENI, per germline. The CDR3 extends over 18 amino acids. Trimming removed 4 bases at V and 0 bases at J, with 21 bases between. The CDR3 region is CASSLFISGPNMNTEAFF. The CDR3 region has the DNA TGTGCCAGCTCACTTTTTATTTCCGGACCGAACATGAACACTGAAGCTTTCTTT.

The chain combines TRBV5-1 with TRBJ2-2; 7 positions agree with TRBD1. The length of the CDR3 is 14 residues. Trimming cost V 5 bases and J 3 bases; bases outside gene matches: 4. CDR1 is SGHRS, CDR2 YFSETQ, per germline. In nucleotides, the CDR3 is TGCGCCAGCAGAGACAGGGTCGACACCGGGGAGCTGTTTTTT. Its translation is CASRDRVDTGELFF.

The J gene is TRBJ1-2, the V gene TRBV7-9, with D possibly TRBD1 on 6 matching bases. The CDR3 has 14 amino acids. Germline values: CDR1 SEHNR, CDR2 FQNEAQ (reference sequence). V was cut by 1 base and J by 4 bases, with 10 bases left in between. The CDR3 bases are TGTGCCAGCAGCTTAGGGGGGGCCACCTATGGCTACACCTTC. Encoded protein: CASSLGGATYGYTF. The full variable domain, rest sourced from reference TRBV7-9 and TRBJ1-2, is DTGVSQNPRHKITKRGQNVTFRCDPISEHNRLYWYRQTLGQGPEFLTYFQNEAQLEKSRLLSDRFSAERPKGSFSTLEIQRTEQGDSAMYLCASSLGGATYGYTFGSGTRLTVV.

This sequence joins TRBV7-2 and TRBJ2-7; D gene ambiguous. Germline V gene lookup returns CDR1 SGHTA and CDR2 FQGNSA. This CDR3 spans 14 amino acids. Trimming removed 1 base from V and 3 bases from J, with 10 bases in between. The CDR3 coding sequence is TGTGCCAGCAGCTTAGGTCCCCTATACTACGAGCAGTACTTC. Its protein is CASSLGPLYYEQYF.

The genes are TRBV2 and TRBJ1-5, with D unclear. Trimming pared 3 bases from V and 0 bases from J, leaving 6 bases between. The germline gives CDR1 SNHLY, CDR2 FYNNEI. This CDR3 spans 14 amino acids. The CDR3: CASSDQISNQPQHF. CDR3 nucleotide sequence: TGTGCCAGCAGTGATCAGATTAGCAATCAGCCCCAGCATTTT.

CDR3 DNA: TGTGCCATCAGTGGGTCGACTATGGGACAGGGGGACCCTCTCGATACGCAGTATTTT. This gives the protein CAISGSTMGQGDPLDTQYF. The gene calls are TRBV10-3 and TRBJ2-3; 11 bases align to TRBD1. Germline V gene data show CDR1 as ENHRY and CDR2 as SYGVKD. CDR3 size: 19 residues. Trimming cost V 4 bases and J 6 bases; bases outside gene matches: 18.

CDR3 sequence (DNA): TGTGCCTGGAATCTGGGACTAGCTCCCTACGAGCAGTACTTC. Its protein product is CAWNLGLAPYEQYF. The chain employs TRBV30 and TRBJ2-7; TRBD2 aligns across 9 bases. Germline assignment: CDR1 GTSNPN and CDR2 SVGIG (reference sequence). The ends lost 4 bases at V and 2 bases at J; junction bases unmatched: 6. This CDR3 spans 14 amino acids.